This is a list of T cell receptor beta chains from one sample in a study of blood T cell repertoires in COVID-19. Repertoires were generated with immunoSEQ multiplex PCR, while TCRdb's copy carries only in-frame clones and drops some. The table includes about 330,000 clones, 70% to 90% detected once. Sequencing used PBMCs or T cells enriched from blood (not recorded which). The source is a woman aged 25-40 years who had recovered from COVID-19. The CDR3 runs from the conserved cysteine through the conserved F or W. The D gene is left open where the match is weak. Not all rows give a size; the values are once, few, many and, for expanded clones, a class.

TRBV5-8,TRBJ2-3,-,TRBD2,CASSQAGSTDTQYF,TGTGCCAGCAGCCAAGCGGGAAGCACAGATACGCAGTATTTT
TRBV25-1,TRBJ1-5,few,-,CASSESGFNQPQHF,TGTGCCAGCAGTGAATCAGGTTTTAATCAGCCCCAGCATTTT
TRBV2,TRBJ1-1,-,-,CASSGDAGRGNTEAFF,TGTGCCAGCAGTGGAGACGCGGGCCGTGGGAACACTGAAGCTTTCTTT
TRBV7-9,TRBJ1-6,-,TRBD1,CASSFTGVDSPLHF,TGTGCCAGCAGCTTCACAGGGGTTGATTCACCCCTCCACTTT
TRBV7-2,TRBJ2-1,once,-,CASSLGGGGSTSYNEQFF,TGTGCCAGCAGCTTAGGGGGCGGGGGCTCCACATCCTACAATGAGCAGTTCTTC
TRBV10-3,TRBJ1-1,few,TRBD1,CATLQGENTEAFF,TGTGCCACCCTCCAGGGGGAGAACACTGAAGCTTTCTTT
TRBV21-1,TRBJ1-3,-,-,CASSHTGQIGNTIYF,TGTGCCAGCAGCCATACTGGACAGATTGGAAACACCATATATTTT
TRBV13,TRBJ1-4,-,-,CASSTSQPGEKLFF,TGTGCCAGCAGCACCTCGCAGCCCGGGGAAAAACTGTTTTTT
TRBV4-1,TRBJ1-1,-,TRBD1,CASSQARDRGRGTEAFF,TGCGCCAGCAGCCAAGCCAGAGACAGGGGGAGGGGCACTGAAGCTTTCTTT
TRBV6-5,TRBJ1-5,once,-,CASSLPRGSNQPQHF,TGTGCCAGCAGCCTCCCGCGGGGTAGCAATCAGCCCCAGCATTTT
TRBV5-1,TRBJ2-3,-,TRBD2,CASSSPGLAAHTQYF,TGCGCCAGCAGCTCGCCGGGACTAGCAGCACATACGCAGTATTTT
TRBV3-1/TRBV3-2,TRBJ2-5,-,-,CASSQDRQETQYF,TGTGCCAGCAGCCAAGATCGCCAAGAGACCCAGTACTTC
TRBV3-1/TRBV3-2,TRBJ2-7,-,-,CASSQSGSSYEQYF,TGTGCCAGCAGCCAATCTGGGAGCTCCTACGAGCAGTACTTC
TRBV6-2/TRBV6-3,TRBJ2-7,-,TRBD1,CASSQRGQESSYEQYF,TGTGCCAGCAGTCAGCGCGGACAGGAGAGCTCCTACGAGCAGTACTTC
TRBV3-1/TRBV3-2,TRBJ2-3,-,-,CASSQGPGMGTDTQYF,TGTGCCAGCAGCCAAGGTCCGGGAATGGGCACAGATACGCAGTATTTT